The next 11 T cell receptor beta chains were all read from a single sample in a study of a mutant IDH1 vaccine in newly diagnosed glioma. Measured with immunoSEQ multiplex PCR; TCRdb has only the in-frame clones, and not every one. Of tens of thousands of clones detected, roughly 80% appear once; the ten largest clones hold around 4%. These receptors lack a known antigen. Indicated time point: week 35, safety follow-up. The vaccine gave 300 ug of a 20-mer mutant IDH1 peptide subcutaneously per dose. Sequenced material: PBMCs, taken from a glioma patient whose treatment included an IDH1 peptide vaccine. These receptors were obtained from a young man with glioma.

This CDR3 reads CASSFGGTTQETQYF. DNA of the CDR3: TGCGCCAGCAGCTTCGGGGGGACGACTCAAGAGACCCAGTACTTC. The chain joins TRBV5-1 to TRBJ2-5, with 7 bases identical to TRBD2. Per germline, CDR1 SGHRS and CDR2 YFSETQ. There are 15 residues in the CDR3. After removal of 2 bases from V and 2 bases from J, the junction contained 6 bases not matched to a gene. The variable domain in full, with the rest retrieved from reference TRBV5-1 and TRBJ2-5, is KAGVTQTPRYLIKTRGQQVTLSCSPISGHRSVSWYQQTPGQGLQFLFEYFSETQRNKGNFPGRFSGRQFSNSRSEMNVSTLELGDSALYLCASSFGGTTQETQYFGPGTRLLVL.

The chain has TRBV28 and TRBJ1-2; possible D gene TRBD1, 5 bases. Between the trimmed V and J ends, which lost 7 bases and 4 bases, there was a span of 13 bases. Germline lookup yields CDR1 MDHEN and CDR2 SYDVKM. The CDR3 has 13 amino acids. The CDR3 protein is CASTQGVGYGYTF. In DNA form, the CDR3 reads TGTGCCAGCACCCAAGGGGTTGGCTATGGCTACACCTTC.

This sequence joins TRBV6-6 and TRBJ1-3; D is uncertain. The CDR3 runs to 13 residues. The V and J ends lost 3 bases and 3 bases respectively, with 6 bases between them. Germline CDR1 is MNHNY and CDR2 is SVGAGI (reference sequence). CDR3 in DNA: TGTGCCAGCAGTTATTTCAATGGAAACACCATATATTTT. This encodes CASSYFNGNTIYF.

This chain joins TRBV27 and TRBJ2-1, with 10 bases identical to TRBD2. The CDR3 is 17 amino acids. Germline V CDR1 and CDR2: MNHEY, SMNVEV (reference sequence). The J segment lost 4 bases and the V segment lost 2 bases, leaving 8 bases of the junction unmatched. The CDR3 region has the DNA TGTGCCAGCAGTTTAAGCAACCTAGCGGGGGCTTACAATGAGCAGTTCTTC. It encodes CASSLSNLAGAYNEQFF.

The chain employs TRBV5-1 and TRBJ2-1; 8 bases are shared with TRBD1. This CDR3 comprises 18 residues. Trimming took 0 bases from V and 7 from J; bases not matched to a gene: 15. Germline CDR1 is SGHRS and CDR2 is YFSETQ. CDR3 sequence reads: CASSLVPNWQGAGNEQFF. The CDR3 DNA reads TGCGCCAGCAGCTTGGTCCCCAATTGGCAGGGGGCGGGAAATGAGCAGTTCTTC. Supplemented by reference TRBV5-1 and TRBJ2-1, the full variable domain reads KAGVTQTPRYLIKTRGQQVTLSCSPISGHRSVSWYQQTPGQGLQFLFEYFSETQRNKGNFPGRFSGRQFSNSRSEMNVSTLELGDSALYLCASSLVPNWQGAGNEQFFGPGTRLTVL.

This chain links TRBV5-6 with TRBJ2-3, with unresolved D. The CDR3 sequence is 11 residues long. V lost 2 bases and J 10 bases, leaving 8 bases between the germline ends. Germline CDR1 SGHDT, CDR2 YYEEEE. CDR3 DNA sequence: TGTGCCAGCAGCTTAGGGTCAGCGCAGTATTTT. Protein: CASSLGSAQYF. The full variable domain, its missing parts supplied by reference TRBV5-6 and TRBJ2-3, is DAGVTQSPTHLIKTRGQQVTLRCSPKSGHDTVSWYQQALGQGPQFIFQYYEEEERQRGNFPDRFSGHQFPNYSSELNVNALLLGDSALYLCASSLGSAQYFGPGTRLTVL.

The J gene is TRBJ2-7, the V gene TRBV9; 7 nucleotides align to TRBD2. The ends lost 4 bases at V and 2 bases at J; junction bases unmatched: 9. The length of the CDR3 is 15 residues. CDR1 is SGDLS and CDR2 is YYNGEE in the germline V gene. CDR3 nucleotide sequence: TGTGCCAGCAGCCCCTCGGGGGGTCTCGCCTACGAGCAGTACTTC. Its translation is CASSPSGGLAYEQYF.

The rearrangement joins TRBV9 to TRBJ2-1; TRBD2 aligns across 10 bases. Germline trimming cut 5 bases from V and 5 bases from J; bases unmatched to any gene: 10. The germline CDR1 and CDR2 sequences are SGDLS and YYNGEE. The CDR3 covers 16 residues. DNA of the CDR3: TGTGCCAGCAGTTGGATGTCTAGCGGGGGCCACAATGAGCAGTTCTTC. Translating gives CASSWMSSGGHNEQFF.

The chain couples TRBV4-1 to TRBJ2-1; D is undetermined. The V and J ends lost 4 bases and 0 bases respectively, with 13 bases between them. Germline V gene data show CDR1 as MGHRA and CDR2 as YSYEKL. The length of the CDR3 is 16 residues. The CDR3 is CASSRETRSSYNEQFF. The CDR3 DNA is TGCGCCAGCAGCCGCGAGACGAGGAGCTCCTACAATGAGCAGTTCTTC.

This clone has more than one count but fewer than ten. The chain employs TRBV7-9 and TRBJ1-2, with no clear D. The CDR3 covers 16 residues. CDR1 and CDR2 (germline): SEHNR, FQNEAQ (reference sequence). V was pared by 4 bases and J by 3 bases, with 18 bases between. The CDR3 loop reads CASSSTLTGWDYGYTF. The CDR3 nucleotides read TGTGCCAGCAGCTCCACTCTGACGGGTTGGGACTATGGCTACACCTTC.

The genes are TRBV18 and TRBJ1-3; 9 bases agree with TRBD1. Trimming took 3 bases from V and 0 from J; bases not matched to a gene: 3. The CDR3 has 16 amino acids. Germline CDR1 is KGHSH and CDR2 is LQKENI. The CDR3 reads CASSPGQGFSGNTIYF. CDR3 in DNA: TGTGCCAGCTCACCGGGACAGGGCTTCTCTGGAAACACCATATATTTT.